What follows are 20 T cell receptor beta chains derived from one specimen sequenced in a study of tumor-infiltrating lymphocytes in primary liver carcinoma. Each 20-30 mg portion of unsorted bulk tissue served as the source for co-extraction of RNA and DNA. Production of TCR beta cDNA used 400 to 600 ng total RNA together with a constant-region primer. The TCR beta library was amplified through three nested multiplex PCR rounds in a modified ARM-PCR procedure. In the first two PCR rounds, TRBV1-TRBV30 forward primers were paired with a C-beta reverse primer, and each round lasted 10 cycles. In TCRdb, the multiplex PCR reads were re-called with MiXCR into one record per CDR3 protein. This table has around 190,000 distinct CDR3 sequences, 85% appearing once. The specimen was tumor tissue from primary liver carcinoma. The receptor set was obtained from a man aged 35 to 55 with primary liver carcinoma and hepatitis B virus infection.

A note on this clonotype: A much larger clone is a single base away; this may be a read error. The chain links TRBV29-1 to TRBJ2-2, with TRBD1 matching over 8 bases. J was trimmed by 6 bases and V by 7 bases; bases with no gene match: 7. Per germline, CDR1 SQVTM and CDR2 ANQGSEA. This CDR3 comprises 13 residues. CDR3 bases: TGCAGCGCCCCGACAGGGGAGGCCGGGGAGCTGTTTTTT. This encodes CSAPTGEAGELFF.

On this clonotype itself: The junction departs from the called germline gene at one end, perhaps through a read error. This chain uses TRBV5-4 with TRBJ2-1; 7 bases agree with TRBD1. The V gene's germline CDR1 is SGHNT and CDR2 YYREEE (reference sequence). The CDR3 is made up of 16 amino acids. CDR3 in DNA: TGTGCCAACAGCTTTGACAGGGAGCTTTCCTACAATGAGCAGTTCTTC. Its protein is CANSFDRELSYNEQFF.

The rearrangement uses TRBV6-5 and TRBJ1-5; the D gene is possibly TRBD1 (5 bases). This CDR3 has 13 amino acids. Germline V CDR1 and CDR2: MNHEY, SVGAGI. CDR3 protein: CGSSDSRDQPQHF. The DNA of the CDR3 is TGTGGCAGTAGTGACAGCCGTGATCAGCCCCAGCATTTT.

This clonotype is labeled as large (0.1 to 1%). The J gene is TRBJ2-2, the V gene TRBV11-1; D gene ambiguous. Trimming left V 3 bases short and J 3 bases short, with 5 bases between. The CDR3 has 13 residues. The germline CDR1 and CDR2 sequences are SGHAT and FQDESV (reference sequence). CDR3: CASSFWDTGELFF. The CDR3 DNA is TGTGCCAGCAGCTTTTGGGACACCGGGGAGCTGTTTTTT.

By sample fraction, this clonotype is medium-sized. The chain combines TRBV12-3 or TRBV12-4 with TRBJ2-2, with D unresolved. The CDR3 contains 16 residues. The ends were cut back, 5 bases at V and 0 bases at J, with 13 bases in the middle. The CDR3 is CASSPRRRTNTGELFF. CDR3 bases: TGTGCCAGCAGTCCCCGGCGGCGGACGAACACCGGGGAGCTGTTTTTT.

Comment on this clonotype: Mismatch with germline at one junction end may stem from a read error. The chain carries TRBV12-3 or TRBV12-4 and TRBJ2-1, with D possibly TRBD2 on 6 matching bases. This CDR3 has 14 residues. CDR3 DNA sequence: TGTTCCAGCATCCAAAGGAGGGAGGCCAATGAGGAGTTCTTC. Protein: CSSIQRREANEEFF.

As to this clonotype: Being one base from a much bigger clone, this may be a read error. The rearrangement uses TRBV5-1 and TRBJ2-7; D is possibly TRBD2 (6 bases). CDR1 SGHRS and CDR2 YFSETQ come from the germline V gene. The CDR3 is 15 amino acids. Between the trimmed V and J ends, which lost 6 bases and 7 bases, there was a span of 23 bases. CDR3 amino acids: CASNSLTGVGAEQYF. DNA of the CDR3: TGCGCCAGCAATTCCCTAACGGGAGTCGGCGCGGAGCAGTACTTC.

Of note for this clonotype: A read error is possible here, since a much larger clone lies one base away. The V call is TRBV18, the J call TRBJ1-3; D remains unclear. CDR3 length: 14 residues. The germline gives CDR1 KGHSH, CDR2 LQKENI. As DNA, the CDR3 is TGTGCCAGCTCACCGACGGCTGAGGGCAACACCATAAATTTT. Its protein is CASSPTAEGNTINF.

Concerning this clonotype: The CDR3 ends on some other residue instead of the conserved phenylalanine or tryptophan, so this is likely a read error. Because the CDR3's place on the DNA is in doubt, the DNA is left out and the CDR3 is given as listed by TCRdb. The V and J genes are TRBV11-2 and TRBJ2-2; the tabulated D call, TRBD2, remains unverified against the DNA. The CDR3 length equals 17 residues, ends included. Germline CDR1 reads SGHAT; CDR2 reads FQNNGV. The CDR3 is CASRKGDWTANTGGLYC.

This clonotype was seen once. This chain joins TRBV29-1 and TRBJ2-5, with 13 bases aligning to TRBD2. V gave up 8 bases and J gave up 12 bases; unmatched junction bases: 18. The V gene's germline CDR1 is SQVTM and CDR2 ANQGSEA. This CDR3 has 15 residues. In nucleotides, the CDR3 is TGCAGCATTCGGACTAGCGGGAGTTGGGCAGAGACTAAGTACTTC. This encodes CSIRTSGSWAETKYF.

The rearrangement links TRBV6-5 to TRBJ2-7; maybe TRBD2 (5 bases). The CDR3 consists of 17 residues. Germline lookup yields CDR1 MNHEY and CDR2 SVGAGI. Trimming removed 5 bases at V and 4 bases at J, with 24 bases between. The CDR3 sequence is CASSPSLTGKGCYEQYF. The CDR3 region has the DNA TGTGCCAGCAGTCCCAGTCTAACGGGAAAAGGATGTTACGAGCAGTACTTC.

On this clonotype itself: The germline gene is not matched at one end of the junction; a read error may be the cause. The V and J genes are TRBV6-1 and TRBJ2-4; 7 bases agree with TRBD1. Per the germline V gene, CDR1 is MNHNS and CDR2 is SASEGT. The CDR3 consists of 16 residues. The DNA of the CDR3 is TGTGCCAGCAGTGCCATAGGGGGCTTCGGCAAAAACAATCAGTACTTC. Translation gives CASSAIGGFGKNNQYF.

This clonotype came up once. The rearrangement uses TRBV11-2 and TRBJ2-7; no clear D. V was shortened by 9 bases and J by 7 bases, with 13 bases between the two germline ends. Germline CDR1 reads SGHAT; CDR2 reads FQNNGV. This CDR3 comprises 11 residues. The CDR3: CASRKGLEQYF. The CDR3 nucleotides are TGTGCCAGTAGAAAAGGGCTTGAGCAGTACTTC.

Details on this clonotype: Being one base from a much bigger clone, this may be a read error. Written as DNA, the CDR3 is TGTTCCAGCAGCTACGGGCAGACCCAGTACTTC. It is translated as CSSSYGQTQYF. The chain carries TRBV7-9 and TRBJ2-5, with D uncertain. The CDR3 contains 11 residues. Germline V gene sequence: CDR1 SEHNR, CDR2 FQNEAQ (reference sequence).

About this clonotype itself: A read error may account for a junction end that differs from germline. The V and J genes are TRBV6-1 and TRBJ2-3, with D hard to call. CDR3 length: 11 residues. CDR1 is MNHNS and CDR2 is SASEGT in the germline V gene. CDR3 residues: CASSHADMQYF. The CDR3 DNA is TGTGCTAGCAGCCACGCAGATATGCAGTATTTT.

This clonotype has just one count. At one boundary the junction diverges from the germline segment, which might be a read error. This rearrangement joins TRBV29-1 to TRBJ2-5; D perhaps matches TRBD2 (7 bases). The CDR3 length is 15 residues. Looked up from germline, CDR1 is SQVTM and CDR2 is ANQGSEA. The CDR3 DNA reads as TGCAGCGCTCGGACTAGGGGGAGTTGGGCGGAGACCCATAACTTC. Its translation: CSARTRGSWAETHNF.

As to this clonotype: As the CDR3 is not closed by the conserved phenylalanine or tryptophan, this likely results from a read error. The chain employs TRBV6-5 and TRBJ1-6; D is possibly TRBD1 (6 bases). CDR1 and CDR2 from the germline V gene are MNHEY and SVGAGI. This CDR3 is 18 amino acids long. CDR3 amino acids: CASSYAIPGEGHNLPLHV. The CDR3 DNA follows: TGTGCCAGTAGTTACGCAATTCCAGGGGAAGGGCATAATTTACCCCTCCACGTT.

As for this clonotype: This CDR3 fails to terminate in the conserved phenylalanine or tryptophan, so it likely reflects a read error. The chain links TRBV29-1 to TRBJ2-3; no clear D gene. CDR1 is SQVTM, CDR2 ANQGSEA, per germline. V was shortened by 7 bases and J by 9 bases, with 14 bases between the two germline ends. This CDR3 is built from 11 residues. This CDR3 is CSAWHGDTQYY. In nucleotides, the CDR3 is TGCAGCGCCTGGCATGGAGACACGCAGTATTAT.

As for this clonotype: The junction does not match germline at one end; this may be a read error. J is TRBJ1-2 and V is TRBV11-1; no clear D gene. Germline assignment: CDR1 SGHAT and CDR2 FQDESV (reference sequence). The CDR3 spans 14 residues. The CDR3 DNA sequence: TGTGCCAGCAGCTTAGGGCGCCAAGGAGGAGGCTACATCTTC. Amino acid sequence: CASSLGRQGGGYIF. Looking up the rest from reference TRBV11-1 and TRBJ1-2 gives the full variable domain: EAEVAQSPRYKITEKSQAVAFWCDPISGHATLYWYRQILGQGPELLVQFQDESVVDDSQLPKDRFSAERLKGVDSTLKIQPAELGDSAMYLCASSLGRQGGGYIFGSGTRLTVV.

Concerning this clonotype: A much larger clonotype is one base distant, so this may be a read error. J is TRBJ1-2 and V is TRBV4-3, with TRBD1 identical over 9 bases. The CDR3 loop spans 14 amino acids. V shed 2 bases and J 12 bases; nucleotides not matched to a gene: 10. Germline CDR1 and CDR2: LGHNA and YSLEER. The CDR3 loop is CASSQPGTGNDHTF. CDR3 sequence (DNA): TGCGCCAGCAGCCAACCCGGGACAGGGAATGACCACACCTTC.